The present entry profiles one T cell receptor beta chain with its context. The antigen is undetermined. PCR primers comprised 60 Vbeta and 13 Jbeta primers. The repertoire was sequenced with immunoSEQ multiplex PCR; TCRdb's copy has only in-frame clones and lacks some. The sample carries under 200,000 clones, 65% to 90% recorded once. The data originate from a study of cytomegalovirus exposure and HLA in healthy donors. V dropped 3 bases and J dropped 0 bases, with 13 bases sitting between them. Germline V gives CDR1 SGHNT, CDR2 YYREEE (reference sequence). There are 16 residues in the CDR3. Study-level points and caveats: There were 150 to 200 TCR beta chains listed as cytomegalovirus-associated. Earlier results showed most TCR beta V segments being productive about 87% or about 30% of the time. Analysis performed later found about 18,000 TCR beta sequences associated with HLA alleles at 0.05 false discovery rate.

This TCR came from a woman aged 50 to 60 in good health and CMV-seronegative. The sample comprised PBMCs. The rearrangement joins TRBV5-4 to TRBJ2-4; D unresolved. The CDR3 region has the DNA TGTGCCAGCAGCTCACCCGGTAGTGGAGCCAAAAACATTCAGTACTTC. It specifies CASSSPGSGAKNIQYF.